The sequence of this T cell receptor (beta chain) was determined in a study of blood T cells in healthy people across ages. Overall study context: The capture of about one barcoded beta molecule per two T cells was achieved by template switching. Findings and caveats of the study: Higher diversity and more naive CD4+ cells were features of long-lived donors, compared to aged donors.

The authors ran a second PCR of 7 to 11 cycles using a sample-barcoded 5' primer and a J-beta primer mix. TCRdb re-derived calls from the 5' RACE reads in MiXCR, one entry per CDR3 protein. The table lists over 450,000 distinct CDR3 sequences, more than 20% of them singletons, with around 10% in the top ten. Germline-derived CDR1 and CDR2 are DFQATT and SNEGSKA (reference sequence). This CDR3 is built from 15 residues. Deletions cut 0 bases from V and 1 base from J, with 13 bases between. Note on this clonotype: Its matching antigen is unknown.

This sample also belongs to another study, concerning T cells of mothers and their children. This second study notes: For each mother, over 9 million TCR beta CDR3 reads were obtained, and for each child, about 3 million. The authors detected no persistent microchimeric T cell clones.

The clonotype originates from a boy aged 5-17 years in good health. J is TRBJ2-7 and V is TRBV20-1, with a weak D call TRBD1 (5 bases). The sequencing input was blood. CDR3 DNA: TGCAGTGCTAGAGATTCTCAGGGTTGGTCCTACGAGCAGTACTTC. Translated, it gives CSARDSQGWSYEQYF.